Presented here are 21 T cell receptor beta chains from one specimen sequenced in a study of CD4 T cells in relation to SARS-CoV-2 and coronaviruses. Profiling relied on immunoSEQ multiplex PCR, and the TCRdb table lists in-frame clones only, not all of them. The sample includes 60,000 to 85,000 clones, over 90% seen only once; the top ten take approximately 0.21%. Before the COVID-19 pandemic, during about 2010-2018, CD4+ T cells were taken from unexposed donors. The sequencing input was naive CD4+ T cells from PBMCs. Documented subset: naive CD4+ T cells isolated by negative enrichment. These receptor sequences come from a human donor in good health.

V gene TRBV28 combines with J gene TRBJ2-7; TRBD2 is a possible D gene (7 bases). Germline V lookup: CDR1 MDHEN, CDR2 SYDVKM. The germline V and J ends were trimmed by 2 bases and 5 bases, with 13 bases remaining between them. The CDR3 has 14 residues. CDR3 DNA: TGTGCCAGCAGTTTAGGAGGGGGGGGCGACGAGCAGTACTTC. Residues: CASSLGGGGDEQYF.

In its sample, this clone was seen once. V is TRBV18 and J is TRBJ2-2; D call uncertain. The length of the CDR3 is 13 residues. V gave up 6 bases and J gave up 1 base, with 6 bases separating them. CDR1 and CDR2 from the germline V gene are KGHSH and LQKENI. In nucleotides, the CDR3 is TGTGCCAGCTCTCGCGAGAACACCGGGGAGCTGTTTTTT. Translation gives CASSRENTGELFF.

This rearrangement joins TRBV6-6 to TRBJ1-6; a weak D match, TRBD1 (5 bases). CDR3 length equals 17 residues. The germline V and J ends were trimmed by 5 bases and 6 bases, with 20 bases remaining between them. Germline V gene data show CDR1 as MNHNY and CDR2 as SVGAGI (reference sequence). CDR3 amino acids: CASSRWVTEATNSPLHF. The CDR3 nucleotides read TGTGCCAGCAGTCGCTGGGTGACAGAAGCAACTAATTCACCCCTCCACTTT.

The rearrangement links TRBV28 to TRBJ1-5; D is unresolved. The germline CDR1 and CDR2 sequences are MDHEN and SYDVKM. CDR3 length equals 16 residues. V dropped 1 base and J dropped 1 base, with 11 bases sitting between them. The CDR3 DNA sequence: TGTGCCAGCAGTTTATTACTAGGAAGAAGCAATCAGCCCCAGCATTTT. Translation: CASSLLLGRSNQPQHF.

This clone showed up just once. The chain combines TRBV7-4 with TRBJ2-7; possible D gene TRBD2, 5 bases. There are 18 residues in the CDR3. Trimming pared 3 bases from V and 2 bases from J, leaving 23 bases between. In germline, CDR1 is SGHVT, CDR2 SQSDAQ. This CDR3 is CASSFSLRPDLKPYEQYF. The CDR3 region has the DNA TGTGCCAGCAGCTTTTCCCTACGCCCGGACTTAAAACCCTACGAGCAGTACTTC.

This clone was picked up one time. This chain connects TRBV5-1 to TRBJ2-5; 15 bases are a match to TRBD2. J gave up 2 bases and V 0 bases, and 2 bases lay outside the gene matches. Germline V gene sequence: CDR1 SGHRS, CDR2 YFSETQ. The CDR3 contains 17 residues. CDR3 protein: CASSLGTSGRVQETQYF. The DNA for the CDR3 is TGCGCCAGCAGCTTGGGGACTAGCGGGAGGGTACAAGAGACCCAGTACTTC.

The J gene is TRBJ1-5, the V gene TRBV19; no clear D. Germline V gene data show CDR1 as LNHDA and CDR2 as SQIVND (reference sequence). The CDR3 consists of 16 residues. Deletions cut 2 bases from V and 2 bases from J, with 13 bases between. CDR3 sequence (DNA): TGTGCCAGTAGTATATCTCCTCGGATGGGCAATCAGCCCCAGCATTTT. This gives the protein CASSISPRMGNQPQHF. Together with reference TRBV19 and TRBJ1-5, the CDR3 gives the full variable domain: DGGITQSPKYLFRKEGQNVTLSCEQNLNHDAMYWYRQDPGQGLRLIYYSQIVNDFQKGDIAEGYSVSREKKESFPLTVTSAQKNPTAFYLCASSISPRMGNQPQHFGDGTRLSIL.

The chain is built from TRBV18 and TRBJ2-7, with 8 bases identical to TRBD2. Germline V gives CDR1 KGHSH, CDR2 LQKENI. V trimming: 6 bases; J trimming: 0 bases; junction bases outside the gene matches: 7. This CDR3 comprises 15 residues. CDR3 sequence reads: CASSPGGESSYEQYF. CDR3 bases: TGTGCCAGCTCGCCGGGAGGGGAGAGCTCCTACGAGCAGTACTTC.

The CDR3 spells CASTSAGGAGTGELFF. The DNA for the CDR3 is TGTGCCAGCACTTCAGCAGGGGGCGCTGGGACCGGGGAGCTGTTTTTT. The V gene is TRBV19, the J gene TRBJ2-2, with 8 bases lining up with TRBD1. CDR3 length equals 16 residues. Germline trimming cut 9 bases from V and 5 bases from J; bases unmatched to any gene: 14. Per the germline V gene, CDR1 is LNHDA and CDR2 is SQIVND (reference sequence).

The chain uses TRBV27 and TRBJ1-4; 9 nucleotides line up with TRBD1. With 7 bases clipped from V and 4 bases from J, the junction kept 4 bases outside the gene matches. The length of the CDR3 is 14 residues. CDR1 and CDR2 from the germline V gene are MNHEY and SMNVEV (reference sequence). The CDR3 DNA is TGTGCCAGCATTGCGGGACAGGGTAATGAAAAACTGTTTTTT. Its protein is CASIAGQGNEKLFF.

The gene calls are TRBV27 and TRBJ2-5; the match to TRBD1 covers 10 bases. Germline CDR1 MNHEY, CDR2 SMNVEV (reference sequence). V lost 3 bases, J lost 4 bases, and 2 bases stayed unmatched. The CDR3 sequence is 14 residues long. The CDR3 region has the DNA TGTGCCAGCAGTTTCCGGACAGGGGGAGAGACCCAGTACTTC. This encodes CASSFRTGGETQYF.

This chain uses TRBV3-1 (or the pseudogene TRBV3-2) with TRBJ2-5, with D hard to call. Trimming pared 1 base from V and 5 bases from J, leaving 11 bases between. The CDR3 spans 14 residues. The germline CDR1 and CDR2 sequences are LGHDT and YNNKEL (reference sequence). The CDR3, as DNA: TGTGCCAGCAGCCAAGCCTTAGCTGGGGAGACCCAGTACTTC. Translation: CASSQALAGETQYF.

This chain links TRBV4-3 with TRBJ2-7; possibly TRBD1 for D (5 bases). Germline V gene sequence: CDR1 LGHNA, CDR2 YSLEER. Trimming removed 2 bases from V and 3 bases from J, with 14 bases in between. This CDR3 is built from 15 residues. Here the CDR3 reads CASSQNDRELYEQYF. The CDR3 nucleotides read TGCGCCAGCAGCCAAAATGACAGAGAGCTCTACGAGCAGTACTTC.

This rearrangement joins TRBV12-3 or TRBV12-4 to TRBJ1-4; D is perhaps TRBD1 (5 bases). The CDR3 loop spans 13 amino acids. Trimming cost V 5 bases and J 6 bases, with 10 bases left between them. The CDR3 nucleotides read TGTGCCAGCAGTCGCGGGGCGGATGAAAAACTGTTTTTT. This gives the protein CASSRGADEKLFF.

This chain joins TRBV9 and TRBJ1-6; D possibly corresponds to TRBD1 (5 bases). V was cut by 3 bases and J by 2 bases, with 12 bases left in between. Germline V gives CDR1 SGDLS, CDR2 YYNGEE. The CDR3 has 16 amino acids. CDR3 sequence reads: CASSESTDAYNSPLHF. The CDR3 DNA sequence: TGTGCCAGCAGCGAATCGACAGACGCCTATAATTCACCCCTCCACTTT.

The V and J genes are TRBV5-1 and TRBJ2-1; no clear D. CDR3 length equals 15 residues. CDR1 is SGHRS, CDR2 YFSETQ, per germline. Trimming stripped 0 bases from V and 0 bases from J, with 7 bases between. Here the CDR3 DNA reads TGCGCCAGCAGCTTGGTTAAGACCTCCTACAATGAGCAGTTCTTC. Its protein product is CASSLVKTSYNEQFF.

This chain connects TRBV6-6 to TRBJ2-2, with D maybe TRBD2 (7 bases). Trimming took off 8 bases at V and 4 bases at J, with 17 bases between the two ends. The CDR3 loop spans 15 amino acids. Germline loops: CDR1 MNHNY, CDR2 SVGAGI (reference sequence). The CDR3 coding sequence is TGTGCCAGCCGAGGGGGGGGGACCTCCACCGGGGAGCTGTTTTTT. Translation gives CASRGGGTSTGELFF.

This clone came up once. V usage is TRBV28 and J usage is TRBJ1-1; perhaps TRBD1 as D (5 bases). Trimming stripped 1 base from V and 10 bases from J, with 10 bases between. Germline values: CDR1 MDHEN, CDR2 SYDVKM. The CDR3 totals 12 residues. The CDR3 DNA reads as TGTGCCAGCAGTTTATTTTCAGGGCGAGCTTTCTTT. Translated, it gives CASSLFSGRAFF.

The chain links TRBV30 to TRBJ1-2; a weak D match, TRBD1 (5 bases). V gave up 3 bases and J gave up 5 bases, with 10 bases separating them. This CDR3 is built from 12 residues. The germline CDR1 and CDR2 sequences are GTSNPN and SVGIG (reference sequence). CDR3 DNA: TGTGCCTGGAGGTGGGGGGGTTATGGCTACACCTTC. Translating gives CAWRWGGYGYTF.

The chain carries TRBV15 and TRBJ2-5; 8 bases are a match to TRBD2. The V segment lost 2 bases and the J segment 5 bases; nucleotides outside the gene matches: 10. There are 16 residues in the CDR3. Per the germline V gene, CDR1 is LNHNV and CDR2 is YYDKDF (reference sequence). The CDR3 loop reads CATSRLPGGALETQYF. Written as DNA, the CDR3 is TGTGCCACCAGCAGACTCCCGGGGGGGGCCCTGGAGACCCAGTACTTC.

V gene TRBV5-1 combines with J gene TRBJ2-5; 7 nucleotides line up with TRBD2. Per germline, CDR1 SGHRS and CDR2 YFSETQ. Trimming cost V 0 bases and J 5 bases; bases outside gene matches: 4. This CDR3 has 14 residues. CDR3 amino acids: CASSLGLAWETQYF. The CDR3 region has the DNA TGCGCCAGCAGCTTGGGACTAGCTTGGGAGACCCAGTACTTC.